This TCR beta chain derives from a study of blood T cell repertoires in COVID-19. Study summary: Acute-phase and convalescent COVID-19 samples originated in the United States, Italy and Spain.

Profiling relied on immunoSEQ multiplex PCR, and the TCRdb table lists in-frame clones only, not all of them. The sample has 430,000 or so clones, 85% to 90% seen once. Germline lookup yields CDR1 SEHNR and CDR2 FQNEAQ (reference sequence). V was cut by 4 bases and J by 2 bases, with 24 bases left in between. The CDR3 totals 18 residues. The sequence came from a man younger than 35 with COVID-19, enrolled during active disease. The specimen sequenced was peripheral blood. The chain links TRBV7-9 to TRBJ2-7; D perhaps matches TRBD2 (5 bases). The CDR3 spells CASSSKLSGDHLAYEQYF. The CDR3 region has the DNA TGTGCCAGCAGCTCCAAACTATCCGGGGATCACTTGGCCTACGAGCAGTACTTC.